This T cell receptor (beta chain) came from a study of post-analysis software for immune sequencing data. Study at large: Patients with relapsing-remitting, secondary progressive and progressive-relapsing multiple sclerosis courses were all represented. Study observations and caveats: Multiple sclerosis patients showed significantly lower normalized Chao1 diversity than controls did. Among roughly 5 TRBV segments more frequent in patients than controls were TRBV5-6, TRBV5-1 and TRBV20-1.

Unique molecular identifiers tagged the TCR beta cDNA libraries. T cells numbering about 0.9 to 11 million yielded cDNA molecules that totaled approximately 500,000. TCRdb ran MiXCR on the PCR reads and lists one entry per CDR3 protein. This sample yields over 700,000 distinct CDR3 sequences, of which 25% to 30% are seen a single time; approximately 0.55% belongs to the top ten. The germline V gene encodes CDR1 SGHRS and CDR2 YFSETQ. The CDR3 has 16 residues. Of note for this clonotype: Its antigen is unidentified.

The J gene is TRBJ2-5, the V gene TRBV5-1; D possibly matches TRBD1 or TRBD2 (5 bases each). The closer fit of TRBJ2-7 to the DNA end suggests the J call may be wrong. Material: blood. This clonotype originated in a girl aged 10-17 years with multiple sclerosis. For the CDR3, the DNA is TGCGCCAGCAGCCTATTGACGGGGACGGGGCCTGGCGAGCAGTACTTC. Protein: CASSLLTGTGPGEQYF.